The entry below gives a single T cell receptor (beta chain) sequence along with its context. Its cognate antigen is unknown. Researchers took blood at baseline, on cycle 4 day 1, and on cycle 7 day 1. Here immunoSEQ multiplex PCR was the method, and the copy in TCRdb shows in-frame clones only, minus some. The sample has some 64,000 clones, about 87% seen once; the top ten hold 0.67%. This record comes from a study of OX40 agonist ivuxolimab in advanced cancers. Study-wide background: It was ivuxolimab, an agonistic anti-OX40 (CD134) antibody, that patients were treated with. Anti-PD-1, anti-PD-L1 or anti-CTLA-4 therapy given earlier was allowed, and about 38% had some. General study findings and limits: Doses of 0.1 to 3.0 mg/kg were accompanied by clonal expansion of CD4+ and CD8+ blood T cells by week 6.

With 7 bases clipped from V and 8 bases from J, the junction kept 5 bases outside the gene matches. The germline CDR1 and CDR2 sequences are MNHEY and SVGAGI. CDR3 size: 13 residues. The sequence was collected from an adult with an advanced solid tumor such as melanoma, head and neck, liver or kidney cancer. The V gene is TRBV6-5, the J gene TRBJ1-1, with 12 bases aligning to TRBD1. The input for sequencing was CD4+ or CD8+ T cells sorted from blood, taken in a trial of the OX40 agonist ivuxolimab. DNA of the CDR3: TGTGCCAGCAAGGGACAGGGGGCTCGGGAAGCTTTCTTT. It encodes CASKGQGAREAFF.